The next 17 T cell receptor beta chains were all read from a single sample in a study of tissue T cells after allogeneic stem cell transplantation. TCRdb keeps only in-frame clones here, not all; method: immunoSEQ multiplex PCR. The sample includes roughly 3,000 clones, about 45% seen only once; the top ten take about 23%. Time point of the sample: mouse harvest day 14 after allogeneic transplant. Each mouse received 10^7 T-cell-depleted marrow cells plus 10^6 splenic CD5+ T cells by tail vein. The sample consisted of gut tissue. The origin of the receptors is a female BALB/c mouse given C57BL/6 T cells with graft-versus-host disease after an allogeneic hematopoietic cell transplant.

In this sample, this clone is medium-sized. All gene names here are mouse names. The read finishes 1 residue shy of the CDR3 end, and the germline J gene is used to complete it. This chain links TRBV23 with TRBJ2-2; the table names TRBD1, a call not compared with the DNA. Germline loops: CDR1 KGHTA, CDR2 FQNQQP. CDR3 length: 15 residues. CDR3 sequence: CSSSQRDKNTGQLYF. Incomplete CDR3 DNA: TGCTCCAGCAGTCAACGGGACAAAAACACCGGGCAGCTCTAC.

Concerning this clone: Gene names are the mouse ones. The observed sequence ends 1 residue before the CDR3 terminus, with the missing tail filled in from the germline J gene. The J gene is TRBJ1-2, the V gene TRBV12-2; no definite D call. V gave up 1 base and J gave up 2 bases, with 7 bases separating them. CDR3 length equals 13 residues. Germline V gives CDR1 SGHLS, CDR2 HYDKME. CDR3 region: CASSLWANSDYTF. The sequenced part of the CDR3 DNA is TGTGCCAGCTCTCTATGGGCGAACTCCGACTACACC. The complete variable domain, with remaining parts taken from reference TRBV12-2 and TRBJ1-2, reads NSGVVQSPRYIIKGKGERSILKCIPISGHLSVAWYQQTQGQELKFFIQHYDKMERDKGNLPSRFSVQQFDDYHSEMNMSALELEDSAVYFCASSLWANSDYTFGSGTRLLVI.

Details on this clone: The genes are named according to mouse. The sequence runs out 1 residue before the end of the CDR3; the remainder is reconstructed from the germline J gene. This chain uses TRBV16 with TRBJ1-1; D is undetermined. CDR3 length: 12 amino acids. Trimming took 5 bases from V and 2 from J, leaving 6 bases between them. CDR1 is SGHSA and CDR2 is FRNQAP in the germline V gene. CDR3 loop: CASSPYNTEVFF. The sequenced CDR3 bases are TGTGCAAGCAGCCCCTATAACACAGAAGTCTTC.

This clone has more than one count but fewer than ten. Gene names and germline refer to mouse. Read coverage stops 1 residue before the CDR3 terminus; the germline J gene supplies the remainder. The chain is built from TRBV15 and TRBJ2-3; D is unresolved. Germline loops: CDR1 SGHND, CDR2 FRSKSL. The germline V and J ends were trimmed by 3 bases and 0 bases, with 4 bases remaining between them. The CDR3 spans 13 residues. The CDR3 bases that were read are TGTGCCAGCAGTTTCGCTAGTGCAGAAACGCTGTAT. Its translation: CASSFASAETLY. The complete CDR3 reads CASSFASAETLYF.

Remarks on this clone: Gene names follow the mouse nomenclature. CDR3 residues: CASSLQANSGNTLYF. Incomplete CDR3 DNA: TGTGCCAGCAGTCTACAGGCCAATTCTGGAAATACGCTCTAT. The chain is built from TRBV26 and TRBJ1-3; possible D gene TRBD1, 5 bases. The DNA ends 1 residue before the CDR3 does, and the rest of the CDR3 is filled in from the germline J gene. V was cut by 3 bases and J by 0 bases, with 9 bases left in between. From germline, CDR1 is KGHPV and CDR2 FQNQEV (reference sequence). This CDR3 is 15 amino acids long.

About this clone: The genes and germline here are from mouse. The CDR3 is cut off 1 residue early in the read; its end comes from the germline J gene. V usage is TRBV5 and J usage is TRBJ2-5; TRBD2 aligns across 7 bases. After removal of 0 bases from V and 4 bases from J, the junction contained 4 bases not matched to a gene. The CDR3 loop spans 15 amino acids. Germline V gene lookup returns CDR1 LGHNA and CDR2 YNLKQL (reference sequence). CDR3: CASSQDQLGEDTQYF. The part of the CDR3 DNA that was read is TGTGCCAGCAGCCAAGATCAGCTGGGGGAAGACACCCAGTAC.

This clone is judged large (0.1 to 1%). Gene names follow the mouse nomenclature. The DNA read from the CDR3 is TGTGCCAGCAGTTTAGAGGGGGACCATGAACAGTAC. Protein sequence: CASSLEGDHEQY. The CDR3, in full, reads CASSLEGDHEQYF. This chain uses TRBV15 with TRBJ2-7; D perhaps matches TRBD1 (6 bases). The CDR3 end is not reached by the read, which stops 1 residue before it; the germline J gene fills it in. Trimming stripped 1 base from V and 5 bases from J, with 9 bases between. The CDR3 is 13 residues long. Looked up from germline, CDR1 is SGHND and CDR2 is FRSKSL.

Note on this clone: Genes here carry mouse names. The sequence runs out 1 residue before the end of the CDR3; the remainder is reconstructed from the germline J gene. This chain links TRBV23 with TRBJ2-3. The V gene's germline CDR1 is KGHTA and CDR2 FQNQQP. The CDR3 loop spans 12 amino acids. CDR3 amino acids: CSSSQGAETLYF. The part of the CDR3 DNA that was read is TGCTCCAGCAGTCAAGGTGCAGAAACGCTGTAT.

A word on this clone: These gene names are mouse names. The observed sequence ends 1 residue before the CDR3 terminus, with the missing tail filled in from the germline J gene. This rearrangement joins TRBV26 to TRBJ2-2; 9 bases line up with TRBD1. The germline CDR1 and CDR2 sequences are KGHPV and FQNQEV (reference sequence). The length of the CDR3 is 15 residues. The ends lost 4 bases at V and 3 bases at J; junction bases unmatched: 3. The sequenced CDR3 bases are TGTGCCAGCAGTCACAGGGGGCGCGACACCGGGCAGCTCTAC. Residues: CASSHRGRDTGQLY. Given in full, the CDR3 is CASSHRGRDTGQLYF.

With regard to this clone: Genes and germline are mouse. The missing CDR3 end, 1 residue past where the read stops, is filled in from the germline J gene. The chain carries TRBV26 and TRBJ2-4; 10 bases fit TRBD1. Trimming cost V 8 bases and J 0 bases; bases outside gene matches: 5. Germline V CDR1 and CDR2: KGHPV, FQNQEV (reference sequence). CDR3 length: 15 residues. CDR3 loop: CASRRDRGSQNTLYF. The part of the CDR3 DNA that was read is TGTGCCAGCCGCCGGGACAGGGGAAGTCAAAACACCTTGTAC.

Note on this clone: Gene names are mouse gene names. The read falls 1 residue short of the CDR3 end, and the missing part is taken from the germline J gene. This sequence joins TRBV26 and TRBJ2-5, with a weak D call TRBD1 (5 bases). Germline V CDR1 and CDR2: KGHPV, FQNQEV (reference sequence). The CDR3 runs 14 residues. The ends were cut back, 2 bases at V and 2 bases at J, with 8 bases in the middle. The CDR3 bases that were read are TGTGCCAGCAGTCTGGGCAGGGCCCAAGACACCCAGTAC. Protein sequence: CASSLGRAQDTQY. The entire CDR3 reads CASSLGRAQDTQYF.

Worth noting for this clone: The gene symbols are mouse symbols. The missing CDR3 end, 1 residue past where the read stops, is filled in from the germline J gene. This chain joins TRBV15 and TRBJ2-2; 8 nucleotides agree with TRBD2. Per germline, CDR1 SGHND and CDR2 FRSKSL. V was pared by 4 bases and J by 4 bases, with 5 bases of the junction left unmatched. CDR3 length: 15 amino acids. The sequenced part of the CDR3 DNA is TGTGCCAGCAGTTGGGGGGGGCGCAGCACCGGGCAGCTCTAC. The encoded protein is CASSWGGRSTGQLY. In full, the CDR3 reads CASSWGGRSTGQLYF.

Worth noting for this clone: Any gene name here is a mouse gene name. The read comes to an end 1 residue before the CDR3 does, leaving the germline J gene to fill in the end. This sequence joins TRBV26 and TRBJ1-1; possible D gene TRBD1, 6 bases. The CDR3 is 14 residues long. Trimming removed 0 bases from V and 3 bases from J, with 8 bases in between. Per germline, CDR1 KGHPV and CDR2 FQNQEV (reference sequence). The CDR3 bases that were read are TGTGCCAGCAGTCTGTCGGGACAACACACAGAAGTCTTC. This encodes CASSLSGQHTEVF. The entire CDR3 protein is CASSLSGQHTEVFF.

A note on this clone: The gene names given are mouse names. CDR3 loop: CASSIRGSQNTLYF. CDR3 DNA (partial): TGTGCCAGCAGTATAAGGGGAAGTCAAAACACCTTGTAC. The V and J genes are TRBV19 and TRBJ2-4; a possible D gene is TRBD1 (5 bases). From the germline J gene comes the end of the CDR3, since the read stops 1 residue before it. The CDR3 runs 14 residues. Germline lookup yields CDR1 FNHDT and CDR2 SITEND (reference sequence). The ends were cut back, 1 base at V and 0 bases at J, with 6 bases in the middle.

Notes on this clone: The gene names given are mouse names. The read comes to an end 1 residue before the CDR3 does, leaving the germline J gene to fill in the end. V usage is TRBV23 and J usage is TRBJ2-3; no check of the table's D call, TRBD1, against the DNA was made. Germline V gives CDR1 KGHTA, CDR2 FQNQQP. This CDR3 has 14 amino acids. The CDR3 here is CSSSQKGAAETLYF. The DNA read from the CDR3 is TGCTCCAGCAGTCAAAAGGGGGCCGCAGAAACGCTGTAT.

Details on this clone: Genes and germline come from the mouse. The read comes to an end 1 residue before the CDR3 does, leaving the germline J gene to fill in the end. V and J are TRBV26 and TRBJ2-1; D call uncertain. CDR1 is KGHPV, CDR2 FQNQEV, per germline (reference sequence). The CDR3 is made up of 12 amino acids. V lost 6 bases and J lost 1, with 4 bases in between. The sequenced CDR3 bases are TGTGCCAGCAGGGACAACTATGCTGAGCAGTTC. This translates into CASRDNYAEQF. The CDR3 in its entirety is CASRDNYAEQFF.

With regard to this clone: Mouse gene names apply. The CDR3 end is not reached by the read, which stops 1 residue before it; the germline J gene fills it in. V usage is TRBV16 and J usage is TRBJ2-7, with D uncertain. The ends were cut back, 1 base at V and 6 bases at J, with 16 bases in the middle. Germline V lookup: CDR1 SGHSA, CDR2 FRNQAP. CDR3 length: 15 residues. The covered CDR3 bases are TGTGCAAGCAGCTTAGCTGCGGGAGAGGTCGGTGAACAGTAC. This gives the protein CASSLAAGEVGEQY. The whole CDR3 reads CASSLAAGEVGEQYF.